The next 23 T cell receptor beta chains were all read from a single sample in a study of cytomegalovirus exposure and HLA in healthy donors listed by TCRdb under 2017. Library preparation used the immunoSEQ multiplex PCR assay. TCRdb retrieved this table from immuneACCESS and kept in-frame rearrangements only. Not all clones are present; in checked studies, unresolved V genes account for under half, and no reason is known for the remainder. Present in this sample are 150,000 to 180,000 clones, around 84% of which were seen just once. Approximately 2.2% of the sample rests with the top ten. Sequencing was done on a sample of PBMCs. The receptor set was obtained from a human donor in good health.

This chain uses TRBV18 with TRBJ1-2; 9 bases are a match to TRBD1. The CDR3 covers 16 residues. Unmatched junction bases numbered 9, after V lost 5 bases and J lost 2 bases. Germline V gives CDR1 KGHSH, CDR2 LQKENI. The CDR3 loop is CASSDNSGTGNYGYTF. DNA of the CDR3: TGTGCCAGCTCAGACAATTCCGGGACAGGGAACTATGGCTACACCTTC.

This clone was seen just once. The chain links TRBV14 to TRBJ1-1; no definite D call. The germline V gene has CDR1 SGHDN and CDR2 FVKESK. The V and J ends lost 1 base and 4 bases respectively, with 7 bases between them. This CDR3 is 13 amino acids long. CDR3 sequence: CASSQGRLTEAFF. Written as DNA, the CDR3 is TGTGCCAGCAGCCAAGGGAGACTCACTGAAGCTTTCTTT.

The rearrangement links TRBV4-1 to TRBJ1-1; D may be TRBD1 (6 bases). This CDR3 is built from 14 residues. With 1 base removed from V and 8 bases from J, the gap between germline ends came to 14 bases. Looked up from germline, CDR1 is MGHRA and CDR2 is YSYEKL. The CDR3 coding sequence is TGCGCCAGCAGCCAAGGACAGGTTTTTTTAGAAGCTTTCTTT. Translation gives CASSQGQVFLEAFF.

This clone came up a few times. The V and J genes are TRBV7-2 and TRBJ2-1, with D hard to call. The CDR3 covers 13 residues. CDR1 and CDR2 from the germline V gene are SGHTA and FQGNSA. The V end lost 1 base, the J end lost 9 bases, and 10 bases lay between the germline ends. The CDR3 DNA reads TGTGCCAGCAGCTTAGGTTCGAGCATTGAGCAGTTCTTC. It yields the protein CASSLGSSIEQFF.

The chain has TRBV4-1 and TRBJ1-3, with D uncertain. The germline CDR1 and CDR2 sequences are MGHRA and YSYEKL. Trimming stripped 3 bases from V and 0 bases from J, with 9 bases between. There are 15 residues in the CDR3. CDR3 loop: CASSHRHHSGNTIYF. CDR3 sequence (DNA): TGCGCCAGCAGCCATCGACACCACTCTGGAAACACCATATATTTT.

The table lists this clone with many counts. The gene calls are TRBV18 and TRBJ2-7, with TRBD1 matching over 8 bases. V lost 7 bases to trimming and J lost 3 bases; unmatched junction nucleotides: 5. The CDR3 consists of 13 residues. Germline loops: CDR1 KGHSH, CDR2 LQKENI. The CDR3 here is CASYGTGIYEQYF. The CDR3 region has the DNA TGTGCCAGCTATGGGACAGGCATCTACGAGCAGTACTTC.

The rearrangement uses TRBV25-1 and TRBJ2-2, with no clear D. With 3 bases removed from V and 5 bases from J, the gap between germline ends came to 4 bases. From germline, CDR1 is MGHDK and CDR2 SYGVNS. There are 12 residues in the CDR3. CDR3 bases: TGTGCCAGCAGTGAGCTAACCGGGGAGCTGTTTTTT. Protein product: CASSELTGELFF.

The chain employs TRBV25-1 and TRBJ1-2, with TRBD1 as a possible D gene (5 bases). This CDR3 has 14 residues. V was clipped by 1 base and J by 4 bases, with 10 bases between them. Germline V gene lookup returns CDR1 MGHDK and CDR2 SYGVNS. Here the CDR3 reads CASSESDSFYGYTF. For the CDR3, the DNA is TGTGCCAGCAGTGAATCAGACAGCTTCTATGGCTACACCTTC.

The V call is TRBV2, the J call TRBJ1-2; possibly TRBD1 for D (5 bases). Germline V lookup: CDR1 SNHLY, CDR2 FYNNEI. The CDR3 consists of 14 residues. Between the trimmed V and J ends, which lost 5 bases and 5 bases, there was a span of 15 bases. CDR3 sequence: CASSSRPGWYGYTF. As DNA, the CDR3 is TGTGCCAGCAGTTCTCGCCCAGGGTGGTATGGCTACACCTTC.

The rearrangement links TRBV5-5 to TRBJ1-1; D may be TRBD1 (5 bases). The germline CDR1 and CDR2 sequences are SGHKS and YYEKEE (reference sequence). The CDR3 sequence is 12 residues long. V lost 4 bases, J lost 5 bases, and 9 bases lay in between. The CDR3 DNA sequence: TGTGCCAGCAGCCCACGGGGGACTGAAGCTTTCTTT. This translates into CASSPRGTEAFF.

CDR3 sequence (DNA): TGTGCCAGCAGCCCCTTACCTATAGCGGGAGGTGCCAAAAACATTCAGTACTTC. Amino acids: CASSPLPIAGGAKNIQYF. The chain recombines TRBV28 with TRBJ2-4; 10 positions agree with TRBD2. This CDR3 has 18 residues. Germline V CDR1 and CDR2: MDHEN, SYDVKM. The trim removed 6 bases at V and 1 base at J, leaving 12 bases unmatched.

V is TRBV7-9 and J is TRBJ1-1; unclear D gene. In germline, CDR1 is SEHNR, CDR2 FQNEAQ (reference sequence). The CDR3 has 14 residues. The V end lost 4 bases, the J end lost 3 bases, and 12 bases lay between the germline ends. The CDR3: CASSYYVDYTEAFF. The CDR3 DNA follows: TGTGCCAGCAGCTACTATGTGGATTACACTGAAGCTTTCTTT. Together with reference TRBV7-9 and TRBJ1-1, the CDR3 gives the full variable domain: DTGVSQNPRHKITKRGQNVTFRCDPISEHNRLYWYRQTLGQGPEFLTYFQNEAQLEKSRLLSDRFSAERPKGSFSTLEIQRTEQGDSAMYLCASSYYVDYTEAFFGQGTRLTVV.

The rearrangement links TRBV6-6 to TRBJ2-2; the D is unclear. Trimming took off 6 bases at V and 0 bases at J, with 14 bases between the two ends. The CDR3 loop spans 16 amino acids. Germline assignment: CDR1 MNHNY and CDR2 SVGAGI (reference sequence). The CDR3 is CASRSAATTNTGELFF. CDR3 DNA: TGTGCCAGCAGGAGCGCCGCAACAACGAACACCGGGGAGCTGTTTTTT.

This clone was counted once. The chain carries TRBV2 and TRBJ1-2; 8 nucleotides agree with TRBD1. The J segment lost 1 base and the V segment lost 6 bases, leaving 7 bases of the junction unmatched. This CDR3 comprises 15 residues. Germline V CDR1 and CDR2: SNHLY, FYNNEI. For the CDR3, the DNA is TGTGCCAGCAGCAAGACAGGGGCCAATAACTATGGCTACACCTTC. It yields the protein CASSKTGANNYGYTF.

J is TRBJ1-1 and V is TRBV5-1, with 7 bases matching TRBD1. Germline loops: CDR1 SGHRS, CDR2 YFSETQ. The CDR3 loop spans 14 amino acids. The junction had 5 bases not matched to a gene; V was cut back by 5 bases and J by 1 base. The CDR3 loop is CASSGGQTNTEAFF. CDR3 coding DNA: TGCGCCAGCAGTGGGGGACAGACGAACACTGAAGCTTTCTTT.

The V gene is TRBV7-3, the J gene TRBJ2-5; 9 bases are a match to TRBD1. The CDR3 length is 16 residues. With 4 bases clipped from V and 5 bases from J, the junction kept 11 bases outside the gene matches. Per the germline V gene, CDR1 is SGHTA and CDR2 is FQGTGA. The CDR3 sequence is CASSSTPTGGMETQYF. CDR3 nucleotide sequence: TGTGCCAGCAGCTCCACCCCGACAGGGGGTATGGAGACCCAGTACTTC. The variable domain in full, completed from reference TRBV7-3 and TRBJ2-5, reads GAGVSQTPSNKVTEKGKYVELRCDPISGHTALYWYRQSLGQGPEFLIYFQGTGAADDSGLPNDRFFAVRPEGSVSTLKIQRTERGDSAVYLCASSSTPTGGMETQYFGPGTRLLVL.

The V gene is TRBV4-1, the J gene TRBJ1-2, with TRBD1 as a possible D gene (5 bases). Germline V lookup: CDR1 MGHRA, CDR2 YSYEKL. The CDR3 runs to 16 residues. V gave up 1 base and J gave up 3 bases, with 15 bases separating them. The CDR3 spells CASSQVDFGRDYGYTF. As DNA, the CDR3 is TGCGCCAGCAGCCAAGTTGATTTTGGCAGGGACTATGGCTACACCTTC.

There are a few counts of this clone. The chain has TRBV2 and TRBJ2-7; 9 bases match TRBD1. Germline-derived CDR1 and CDR2 are SNHLY and FYNNEI. Germline trimming cut 1 base from V and 2 bases from J; bases unmatched to any gene: 3. The CDR3 covers 15 residues. CDR3 in amino acids: CASSEVWDRAYEQYF. The CDR3 DNA sequence: TGTGCCAGCAGTGAAGTTTGGGACAGGGCCTACGAGCAGTACTTC.

This chain uses TRBV2 with TRBJ1-6; tentative D call: TRBD1 (5 bases). CDR1 is SNHLY, CDR2 FYNNEI, per germline. With 6 bases removed from V and 8 bases from J, the gap between germline ends came to 17 bases. This CDR3 spans 15 amino acids. Written as DNA, the CDR3 is TGTGCCAGCAGGAAACGGGGCGGAGGGGATTCACCCCTCCACTTT. This codes for CASRKRGGGDSPLHF.

The gene calls are TRBV27 and TRBJ2-1; 7 positions agree with TRBD2. Germline V gene lookup returns CDR1 MNHEY and CDR2 SMNVEV (reference sequence). The CDR3 totals 17 residues. The ends lost 5 bases at V and 3 bases at J; junction bases unmatched: 13. The CDR3 bases are TGTGCCAGCAGTCCTCTCAGCGGGACTCCCATCTACAATGAGCAGTTCTTC. Its protein is CASSPLSGTPIYNEQFF.

The chain combines TRBV5-4 with TRBJ1-2, with D unresolved. This CDR3 is 14 amino acids long. Trimming pared 1 base from V and 6 bases from J, leaving 13 bases between. Germline CDR1 SGHNT, CDR2 YYREEE (reference sequence). CDR3 in DNA: TGTGCCAGCAGCTTGTTACGGTGGCGGGATGGCTACACCTTC. Translation gives CASSLLRWRDGYTF.

V is TRBV7-9 and J is TRBJ1-2, with TRBD1 identical over 8 bases. The ends lost 5 bases at V and 1 base at J; junction bases unmatched: 6. Per germline, CDR1 SEHNR and CDR2 FQNEAQ (reference sequence). The CDR3 is 15 amino acids. The CDR3 coding sequence is TGTGCCAGCAGCCCAGGACAGGGACATAACTATGGCTACACCTTC. Its protein is CASSPGQGHNYGYTF.

The chain combines TRBV11-3 with TRBJ2-1; 12 bases line up with TRBD2. This CDR3 has 15 amino acids. CDR1 SGHNT and CDR2 YENEEA come from the germline V gene. V was pared by 4 bases and J by 4 bases, with 2 bases of the junction left unmatched. For the CDR3, the DNA is TGTGCCAGCAGCTCAACTAGCGGGGGGTACAATGAGCAGTTCTTC. Residues: CASSSTSGGYNEQFF.